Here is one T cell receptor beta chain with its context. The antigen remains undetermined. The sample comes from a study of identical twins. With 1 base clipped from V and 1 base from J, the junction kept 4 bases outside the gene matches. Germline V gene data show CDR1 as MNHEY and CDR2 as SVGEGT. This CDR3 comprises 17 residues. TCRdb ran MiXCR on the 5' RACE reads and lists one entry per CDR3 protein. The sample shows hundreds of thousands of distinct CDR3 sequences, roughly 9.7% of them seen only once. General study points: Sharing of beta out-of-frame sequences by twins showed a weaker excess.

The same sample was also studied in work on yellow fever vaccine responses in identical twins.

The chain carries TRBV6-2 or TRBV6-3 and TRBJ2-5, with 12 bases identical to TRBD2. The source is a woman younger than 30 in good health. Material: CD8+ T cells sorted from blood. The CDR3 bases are TGTGCCAGCAGTTACTTTCGGACTAGCGGGGTCCAAGAGACCCAGTACTTC. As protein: CASSYFRTSGVQETQYF.